The 10 T cell receptor beta chains presented below share a single source sample, sequenced in a study of CD8 T cells in Susac syndrome. The RNA, 0.5 to 1 ug, was put through reverse transcription using random hexamers. Via MiXCR, TCRdb re-called the immunoSEQ multiplex PCR reads, giving one row per CDR3 protein. The sample holds under 90,000 distinct CDR3 sequences, about 95% seen once. Sequenced material: CD8+ T cells from PBMCs. The receptors stem from a human donor with Susac syndrome.

The chain carries TRBV20-1 and TRBJ2-1; D gene ambiguous. This CDR3 spans 11 amino acids. CDR1 and CDR2 from the germline V gene are DFQATT and SNEGSKA (reference sequence). With 5 bases removed from V and 6 bases from J, the gap between germline ends came to 8 bases. CDR3 coding DNA: TGCAGTGCTCCGATGGGCAATGAGCAGTTCTTC. Translated, it gives CSAPMGNEQFF.

The genes are TRBV15 and TRBJ2-1; maybe TRBD1 (6 bases). The ends were cut back, 7 bases at V and 10 bases at J, with 17 bases in the middle. The germline V gene encodes CDR1 LNHNV and CDR2 YYDKDF (reference sequence). CDR3 length: 13 residues. Here the CDR3 reads CATIPLGGGEQFF. CDR3 in DNA: TGTGCCACCATCCCCCTAGGGGGTGGGGAGCAGTTCTTC.

In this sample, this clonotype turned up once. The rearrangement links TRBV9 to TRBJ2-6, with D tentatively TRBD1 (5 bases). The germline V and J ends were trimmed by 0 bases and 4 bases, with 11 bases remaining between them. Germline V lookup: CDR1 SGDLS, CDR2 YYNGEE. This CDR3 region has 16 residues. The CDR3 DNA follows: TGTGCCAGCAGCGTAGCTGGGGCCCCAGGGGCCAACGTCCTGACTTTC. Amino acid sequence: CASSVAGAPGANVLTF.

The chain is built from TRBV19 and TRBJ2-7, with 9 bases lining up with TRBD1. V shed 4 bases and J 1 base; nucleotides not matched to a gene: 5. There are 15 residues in the CDR3. Per germline, CDR1 LNHDA and CDR2 SQIVND (reference sequence). CDR3 in amino acids: CASSTRDRASYEQYF. The CDR3 bases are TGTGCCAGTAGTACGCGGGACAGGGCTTCCTACGAGCAGTACTTC.

This clonotype has a handful of counts. The chain recombines TRBV12-3 or TRBV12-4 with TRBJ2-1; D uncertain. The CDR3 consists of 14 residues. Trimming removed 6 bases from V and 1 base from J, with 10 bases in between. The CDR3 coding sequence is TGTGCCAGCAGCCAGGAAGGATCCTACAATGAGCAGTTCTTC. It codes for CASSQEGSYNEQFF.

The count of this clonotype is one. The chain couples TRBV11-1 to TRBJ2-5; 9 nucleotides match TRBD2. The CDR3 runs 16 residues. Germline V gene data show CDR1 as SGHAT and CDR2 as FQDESV (reference sequence). V dropped 1 base and J dropped 4; count of bases not matched to a gene: 7. For the CDR3, the DNA is TGTGCCAGCAGCTTAGGTCTCGCGGGAGGGGCAGAGACCCAGTACTTC. Amino acid sequence: CASSLGLAGGAETQYF.

The chain recombines TRBV14 with TRBJ2-1, with D perhaps TRBD2 (6 bases). V was clipped by 6 bases and J by 1 base, with 16 bases between them. In germline, CDR1 is SGHDN, CDR2 FVKESK. The CDR3 extends over 16 amino acids. The CDR3 DNA is TGTGCCAGCAGTCCCCTTGCGGAGGGATCCTACAATGAGCAGTTCTTC. Translated: CASSPLAEGSYNEQFF. The complete variable domain, with remaining parts taken from reference TRBV14 and TRBJ2-1, reads EAGVTQFPSHSVIEKGQTVTLRCDPISGHDNLYWYRRVMGKEIKFLLHFVKESKQDESGMPNNRFLAERTGGTYSTLKVQPAELEDSGVYFCASSPLAEGSYNEQFFGPGTRLTVL.

The chain has TRBV29-1 and TRBJ2-3, with D possibly matching TRBD2 (5 bases). This CDR3 has 12 amino acids. V lost 4 bases, J lost 4 bases, and 9 bases lay in between. Per the germline V gene, CDR1 is SQVTM and CDR2 is ANQGSEA. In DNA form, the CDR3 reads TGCAGCGTTGTAAGCGGTCCAGATACGCAGTATTTT. Amino acids: CSVVSGPDTQYF.

V gene TRBV7-2 combines with J gene TRBJ2-7; 10 bases fit TRBD2. CDR1 and CDR2 from the germline V gene are SGHTA and FQGNSA. The CDR3 runs 18 residues. Trimming removed 5 bases from V and 0 bases from J; junction bases left unmatched: 13. CDR3 amino acids: CASSPGLAGVPSSYEQYF. CDR3 bases: TGTGCCAGCAGCCCCGGGCTAGCGGGAGTCCCGAGCTCCTACGAGCAGTACTTC. The full variable domain, its missing parts supplied by reference TRBV7-2 and TRBJ2-7, is GAGVSQSPSNKVTEKGKDVELRCDPISGHTALYWYRQSLGQGLEFLIYFQGNSAPDKSGLPSDRFSAERTGGSVSTLTIQRTQQEDSAVYLCASSPGLAGVPSSYEQYFGPGTRLTVT.

This clonotype was seen a few times. The chain recombines TRBV6-1 with TRBJ2-2, with D unresolved. The germline gives CDR1 MNHNS, CDR2 SASEGT. V was cut by 7 bases and J by 5 bases, with 8 bases left in between. The CDR3 has 12 amino acids. Here the CDR3 reads CASTPPTGELFF. CDR3 coding DNA: TGTGCCAGCACCCCCCCGACCGGGGAGCTGTTTTTT.